A selection of T cell receptor beta chains follows, all from one sample in a study of response to subunit inactivated influenza vaccine. TCRdb independently ran MiXCR on the RT-PCR reads; one entry per CDR3 protein. The data show about 480,000 distinct CDR3 sequences, over 9.5% seen once. Specimen: PBMCs from blood, collected around seven weeks after vaccination. These receptor sequences come from a man aged 50-59 years who received an inactivated influenza vaccine. Each CDR3 is given with its conserved first and last residue. Fields, in order: clone size, V gene, J gene, D gene, CDR3 length, CDR3 DNA, CDR3 protein. A D gene is named only where the DNA matches it firmly. The size entry is marked missing in some rows and otherwise reads once, few, many or a size class.

abundance: few; v_gene: TRBV7-3; j_gene: TRBJ2-1; d_gene: TRBD1; len: 15; CDR3nt: TGTGCCAGCAGCTCGGGACAGGGGACCTACAATGAGCAGTTCTTC; CDR3aa: CASSSGQGTYNEQFF
abundance: .; v_gene: TRBV11-1; j_gene: TRBJ2-5; d_gene: .; len: 15; CDR3nt: TGTGCCAGCAGCTTAACGCAGGCTCTCCAAGAGACCCAGTACTTC; CDR3aa: CASSLTQALQETQYF
abundance: few; v_gene: TRBV20-1; j_gene: TRBJ2-1; d_gene: TRBD2; len: 12; CDR3nt: TGCAGTGCACGGGACTATGGCCCTGAGCAGTTCTTC; CDR3aa: CSARDYGPEQFF
abundance: .; v_gene: TRBV7-2; j_gene: TRBJ2-1; d_gene: .; len: 15; CDR3nt: TGTGCCAGCAGCTTTCTGGCGGGCAGATACAATGAGCAGTTCTTC; CDR3aa: CASSFLAGRYNEQFF
abundance: .; v_gene: TRBV7-9; j_gene: TRBJ2-2; d_gene: TRBD1; len: 16; CDR3nt: TGTGCCAGCAGCCCTTGGACAGGGATTGACACCGGGGAGCTGTTTTTT; CDR3aa: CASSPWTGIDTGELFF
abundance: few; v_gene: TRBV12-3/TRBV12-4; j_gene: TRBJ2-3; d_gene: .; len: 15; CDR3nt: TGTGCCAGCAGCCTGAACAGGGTGGGCACAGATACGCAGTATTTT; CDR3aa: CASSLNRVGTDTQYF
abundance: .; v_gene: TRBV6-5; j_gene: TRBJ1-1; d_gene: .; len: 16; CDR3nt: TGTGCCAGCAGTTACTCGAAGGAGAGCATAAACACTGAAGCTTTCTTT; CDR3aa: CASSYSKESINTEAFF
abundance: few; v_gene: TRBV20-1; j_gene: TRBJ2-5; d_gene: TRBD1; len: 13; CDR3nt: TGCAGTGCTGGACAGGGGGCTGAGGAGACCCAGTACTTC; CDR3aa: CSAGQGAEETQYF
abundance: few; v_gene: TRBV6-1; j_gene: TRBJ2-7; d_gene: .; len: 15; CDR3nt: TGTGCCAGCAGCAGACAGGCTAGCAGATCCTACGAGCAGTACTTC; CDR3aa: CASSRQASRSYEQYF
abundance: many; v_gene: TRBV5-5; j_gene: TRBJ1-6; d_gene: .; len: 18; CDR3nt: TGTGCCAGCAGCTTGGGGCAGGGAGGCTCGCCTGTGGATTCACCCCTCCACTTT; CDR3aa: CASSLGQGGSPVDSPLHF
abundance: .; v_gene: TRBV5-1; j_gene: TRBJ1-4; d_gene: TRBD1; len: 15; CDR3nt: TGCGCCAGCAGCCCCGGGGTCAGGGGGAGAGAAAAACTGTTTTTT; CDR3aa: CASSPGVRGREKLFF
abundance: .; v_gene: TRBV5-1; j_gene: TRBJ2-1; d_gene: .; len: 13; CDR3nt: TGCGCCAGCAGCCTCAATCTAGTGAATGAGCAGTTCTTC; CDR3aa: CASSLNLVNEQFF
abundance: many; v_gene: TRBV5-6; j_gene: TRBJ2-7; d_gene: TRBD1; len: 14; CDR3nt: TGTGCCAGCAGCTTGGTGGACAGGGGTTCCGAGCAGTACTTC; CDR3aa: CASSLVDRGSEQYF
abundance: many; v_gene: TRBV5-1; j_gene: TRBJ1-1; d_gene: .; len: 14; CDR3nt: TGCGCCAGCAGCGCCGGGACACCGAACACTGAAGCTTTCTTT; CDR3aa: CASSAGTPNTEAFF
abundance: .; v_gene: TRBV7-2; j_gene: TRBJ1-3; d_gene: TRBD1; len: 16; CDR3nt: TGTGCCAGCAGACAACAGGGGACCTTTACTGGAAACACCATATATTTT; CDR3aa: CASRQQGTFTGNTIYF
abundance: few; v_gene: TRBV29-1; j_gene: TRBJ2-3; d_gene: .; len: 13; CDR3nt: TGCAGCGCGGGAAGGGAACTCACAGATACGCAGTGTTTT; CDR3aa: CSAGRELTDTQCF
abundance: .; v_gene: TRBV12-3/TRBV12-4; j_gene: TRBJ2-3; d_gene: TRBD2; len: 16; CDR3nt: TGTGCCAGCATGAATACCGGGACTAGCGACACAGATACGCAGTATTTT; CDR3aa: CASMNTGTSDTDTQYF
abundance: many; v_gene: TRBV4-3; j_gene: TRBJ1-2; d_gene: .; len: 15; CDR3nt: TGCGCCAGCAGCCAAGATACGGCAGCTAACTATGGCTACACCTTC; CDR3aa: CASSQDTAANYGYTF
abundance: few; v_gene: TRBV12-3/TRBV12-4; j_gene: TRBJ2-1; d_gene: TRBD1; len: 14; CDR3nt: TGTGCCAGCAGTTCTCCTGGACAGGGTAATAGGCAGTTCTTC; CDR3aa: CASSSPGQGNRQFF
abundance: .; v_gene: TRBV12-3/TRBV12-4; j_gene: TRBJ2-7; d_gene: .; len: 16; CDR3nt: TGTGCCAGCAGTTCTCCGGTTGGAGCGGCGTATTACGAGCAGTACTTC; CDR3aa: CASSSPVGAAYYEQYF
abundance: few; v_gene: TRBV4-1; j_gene: TRBJ2-5; d_gene: .; len: 18; CDR3nt: TGCGCCAGCAGCCAAGTAAACCCACAGGGGACTTCCCAAGAGACCCAGTACTTC; CDR3aa: CASSQVNPQGTSQETQYF
abundance: many; v_gene: TRBV20-1; j_gene: TRBJ2-7; d_gene: TRBD2; len: 14; CDR3nt: TGCAGTGCGTATCCTAGCGGGGGTTTCTACGAGCAGTACTTC; CDR3aa: CSAYPSGGFYEQYF
abundance: many; v_gene: TRBV5-5; j_gene: TRBJ2-7; d_gene: .; len: 12; CDR3nt: TGTGCCAGCAGCTTGCCCCGGGACGAGCAGTACTTC; CDR3aa: CASSLPRDEQYF
abundance: many; v_gene: TRBV7-8; j_gene: TRBJ2-1; d_gene: .; len: 11; CDR3nt: TGTGCCAGCAGCTTAGGCCAAGAGCAGTTCTTC; CDR3aa: CASSLGQEQFF
abundance: many; v_gene: TRBV7-9; j_gene: TRBJ1-4; d_gene: .; len: 15; CDR3nt: TGTGCCAGCAGCTTAGGTCGCAGAGACACTGAAAAACTGTTTTTT; CDR3aa: CASSLGRRDTEKLFF
abundance: few; v_gene: TRBV5-1; j_gene: TRBJ1-1; d_gene: .; len: 14; CDR3nt: TGCGCCAGCAGCGAGGGAACAGCTGGCACTGAAGCTTTCTTT; CDR3aa: CASSEGTAGTEAFF
abundance: .; v_gene: TRBV9; j_gene: TRBJ1-1; d_gene: .; len: 13; CDR3nt: TGTGCCAGCAGCGCCATCGAGGCCACTGAAGCTTTCTTT; CDR3aa: CASSAIEATEAFF
abundance: few; v_gene: TRBV20-1; j_gene: TRBJ1-5; d_gene: .; len: 12; CDR3nt: TGCAGTGCTCCCAGGGAGGATCAGCCCCAGCATTTT; CDR3aa: CSAPREDQPQHF
abundance: .; v_gene: TRBV6-1; j_gene: TRBJ2-3; d_gene: .; len: 14; CDR3nt: TGTGCCAGCAACCCCCGGCTCACTACAGATACGCAGTATTTT; CDR3aa: CASNPRLTTDTQYF
abundance: few; v_gene: TRBV6-1; j_gene: TRBJ2-7; d_gene: .; len: 14; CDR3nt: TGTGCCAGCAGTGAACGTGGAGTCGGCTACGAGCAGTACTTC; CDR3aa: CASSERGVGYEQYF
abundance: few; v_gene: TRBV24-1; j_gene: TRBJ2-1; d_gene: TRBD1; len: 14; CDR3nt: TGTGCCACCAGTGACCTGGACAGGGGCTGGGTGCAGTTCTTC; CDR3aa: CATSDLDRGWVQFF
abundance: .; v_gene: TRBV5-1; j_gene: TRBJ2-7; d_gene: .; len: 14; CDR3nt: TGCGCCAGCAGCCAGGACACCGGTCCGGGGGAGCAGTACTTC; CDR3aa: CASSQDTGPGEQYF
abundance: many; v_gene: TRBV11-2; j_gene: TRBJ2-3; d_gene: TRBD1; len: 18; CDR3nt: TGTGCCAGCAGCCCGGCCCCATACAGGGGGCGGGGGCCAGATACGCAGTATTTT; CDR3aa: CASSPAPYRGRGPDTQYF
abundance: .; v_gene: TRBV4-3; j_gene: TRBJ2-1; d_gene: .; len: 16; CDR3nt: TGCGCCAGCAGCGAGACCACAGGGTTGGGGAAAAATGAGCAGTTCTTC; CDR3aa: CASSETTGLGKNEQFF
abundance: .; v_gene: TRBV5-1; j_gene: TRBJ2-1; d_gene: TRBD2; len: 14; CDR3nt: TGCGCCAGCAGCTCCGGACTAGTTGGCAATGAGCAGTTCTTC; CDR3aa: CASSSGLVGNEQFF
abundance: few; v_gene: TRBV6-2/TRBV6-3; j_gene: TRBJ2-1; d_gene: .; len: 14; CDR3nt: TGTGCCAGCAGTTACCGGGGCCCTCGGTATGAGCAGTTCTTC; CDR3aa: CASSYRGPRYEQFF
abundance: many; v_gene: TRBV7-9; j_gene: TRBJ1-6; d_gene: TRBD1; len: 15; CDR3nt: TGTGCCAGCAGTCGGGACAGGTTAAAGTCATCACCCCTCCACTTT; CDR3aa: CASSRDRLKSSPLHF
abundance: .; v_gene: TRBV29-1; j_gene: TRBJ2-3; d_gene: TRBD2; len: 16; CDR3nt: TGCAGCGTTGAAGATCGGCTTCTAGCGGGGCCCGATACGCAGTATTTT; CDR3aa: CSVEDRLLAGPDTQYF
abundance: .; v_gene: TRBV7-2; j_gene: TRBJ2-2; d_gene: .; len: 15; CDR3nt: TGTGCCAGCAGCTTTACAGGGAAGACGACCGGGGAGCTGTTTTTT; CDR3aa: CASSFTGKTTGELFF
abundance: .; v_gene: TRBV3-1; j_gene: TRBJ1-1; d_gene: .; len: 16; CDR3nt: TGTGCCAGCAGCCAAGAGTGGGCCCGCAGGAATACTGAAGCTTTCTTT; CDR3aa: CASSQEWARRNTEAFF